This passage covers 18 T cell receptor beta chains from one sample sequenced in a study of identical twins. TCRdb itself ran the 5' RACE reads through MiXCR, one entry per CDR3 protein. The data contain 1.5 million to 2 million distinct CDR3 sequences, about 31% of them seen just once; the ten biggest clones take up about 0.27%. Sequenced input: cord blood. Receptors were obtained from a newborn girl in good health.

The chain links TRBV28 to TRBJ2-3, with D perhaps TRBD1 (5 bases). Germline CDR1 MDHEN, CDR2 SYDVKM. CDR3 length: 14 residues. V was shortened by 4 bases and J by 2 bases, with 10 bases between the two germline ends. The CDR3 loop reads CASSSDRVTDTQYF. The CDR3, as DNA: TGTGCCAGCAGTTCCGACAGAGTCACAGATACGCAGTATTTT.

This clonotype was observed a handful of times. The chain employs TRBV7-2 and TRBJ2-5, with a tentative D call TRBD2 (7 bases). This CDR3 contains 15 residues. V gave up 3 bases and J gave up 5 bases, with 16 bases separating them. Per the germline V gene, CDR1 is SGHTA and CDR2 is FQGNSA. The CDR3 protein is CASSFSSGRGETQYF. The CDR3 region has the DNA TGTGCCAGCAGCTTTTCAAGTGGGAGGGGGGAGACCCAGTACTTC.

The J gene is TRBJ1-2, the V gene TRBV27; D is uncertain. The CDR3 is 14 residues long. CDR1 and CDR2 (germline): MNHEY, SMNVEV (reference sequence). V lost 5 bases and J 0 bases, leaving 10 bases between the germline ends. The CDR3 bases are TGTGCCAGCAGTCCCTGGGCCTCTAACTATGGCTACACCTTC. Its translation: CASSPWASNYGYTF.

This clonotype was observed a few times. This chain joins TRBV21-1 and TRBJ2-5; TRBD1, the table's D call, lacks a check against the DNA. The closer fit of TRBJ2-7 to the DNA end suggests the J call may be wrong. TRBV21-1 is termed a pseudogene. The CDR3 runs to 19 residues. CDR3 in DNA: TGTGCCAGCAGCGACCGGACAGGTTCTGGTCCCGTCACGAGCTACGAGCAGTACTTC. This encodes CASSDRTGSGPVTSYEQYF.

This rearrangement joins TRBV4-1 to TRBJ1-1; 7 nucleotides match TRBD1. V gave up 8 bases and J gave up 8 bases; unmatched junction bases: 11. The germline CDR1 and CDR2 sequences are MGHRA and YSYEKL. The CDR3 is 13 amino acids. CDR3 nucleotides: TGCGCCAGCGCACTCGCAGGGGGTGGAGAAGCTTTCTTT. It specifies CASALAGGGEAFF.

The chain recombines TRBV20-1 with TRBJ2-7; 10 bases map to TRBD2. The CDR3 consists of 14 residues. Germline V CDR1 and CDR2: DFQATT, SNEGSKA (reference sequence). The V gene end was trimmed by 5 bases and the J gene end by 4 bases; junction bases not matched to a gene: 8. The DNA for the CDR3 is TGCAGTGCTTACCAGCGGGAGGGCCGGTACGAGCAGTACTTC. Encoded protein: CSAYQREGRYEQYF.

This clonotype was counted between two and nine times. V is TRBV11-2 and J is TRBJ2-1; 7 bases align to TRBD2. Looked up from germline, CDR1 is SGHAT and CDR2 is FQNNGV. The V and J ends lost 2 bases and 6 bases, in that order; junction bases with no gene match: 16. The CDR3 has 18 residues. The DNA for the CDR3 is TGTGCCAGCAGCTTATTGTATTATGGGGCGGGGGATGGCAATGAGCAGTTCTTC. Amino acids: CASSLLYYGAGDGNEQFF.

This clonotype occurred a few times. J is TRBJ1-2 and V is TRBV27; 8 positions match TRBD1. The CDR3 length is 15 residues. Germline V lookup: CDR1 MNHEY, CDR2 SMNVEV (reference sequence). Trimming at V came to 5 bases and at J to 4 bases, leaving 9 bases not matched to a gene. CDR3 bases: TGTGCCAGCAGTCCCCGGACAGGGTGGACCTATGGCTACACCTTC. Its translation is CASSPRTGWTYGYTF.

This sequence joins TRBV6-1 and TRBJ1-2, with 7 bases that match TRBD1. Germline CDR1 and CDR2: MNHNS and SASEGT. V was pared by 6 bases and J by 6 bases, with 1 base of the junction left unmatched. The CDR3 runs to 11 residues. The CDR3 DNA follows: TGTGCCAGCAGAGGACAGGATGGCTACACCTTC. This codes for CASRGQDGYTF.

The chain employs TRBV5-1 and TRBJ2-7; TRBD2 matches 10 bases. The end of the DNA aligns better with TRBJ2-5, so the J call may be wrong. The CDR3 has 15 residues. Germline V lookup: CDR1 SGHRS, CDR2 YFSETQ. The CDR3 nucleotides are TGCGCCAGCAGCTTCCGGACTAGCGGCTCCGGGACCCAGTACTTC. It codes for CASSFRTSGSGTQYF.

Many counts were recorded for this clonotype. The CDR3 DNA is TGTGCCAGCAGCTTACTGACGAATGAGCAGTTCTTC. Translated: CASSLLTNEQFF. This chain uses TRBV11-2 with TRBJ2-1; unclear D gene. Germline CDR1 reads SGHAT; CDR2 reads FQNNGV. This CDR3 spans 12 amino acids. V lost 2 bases and J lost 7, with 6 bases in between.

This clonotype showed up just a few times. V usage is TRBV6-5 and J usage is TRBJ2-2; possibly TRBD1 for D (5 bases). The CDR3 is 14 residues long. Germline V gene data show CDR1 as MNHEY and CDR2 as SVGAGI. The V end was cut by 2 bases, the J end by 1 base, with 5 bases between. The CDR3 reads CASSYRGNTGELFF. The CDR3 DNA sequence: TGTGCCAGCAGTTACAGGGGGAACACCGGGGAGCTGTTTTTT.

This clonotype was detected a few times. The chain links TRBV5-1 to TRBJ1-2, with a weak D call TRBD1 (6 bases). Trimming removed 4 bases from V and 10 bases from J, with 23 bases in between. Germline V CDR1 and CDR2: SGHRS, YFSETQ. The CDR3 loop spans 15 amino acids. DNA of the CDR3: TGCGCCAGCAGCCCATCTCCGGGACAAAAAAGCTCCTACACCTTC. Residues: CASSPSPGQKSSYTF. The variable domain in full, completed from reference TRBV5-1 and TRBJ1-2, reads KAGVTQTPRYLIKTRGQQVTLSCSPISGHRSVSWYQQTPGQGLQFLFEYFSETQRNKGNFPGRFSGRQFSNSRSEMNVSTLELGDSALYLCASSPSPGQKSSYTFGSGTRLTVV.

The chain uses TRBV7-9 and TRBJ2-1; 7 bases line up with TRBD1. The junction had 14 bases not matched to a gene; V was cut back by 2 bases and J by 13 bases. CDR3 length: 15 amino acids. Looked up from germline, CDR1 is SEHNR and CDR2 is FQNEAQ (reference sequence). The CDR3 nucleotides read TGTGCCAGCAGCTTACAAGGGACAGACGAAGAGACCCAGTTCTTC. This encodes CASSLQGTDEETQFF.

A few counts support this clonotype. J is TRBJ2-3 and V is TRBV20-1; 8 nucleotides line up with TRBD2. The trim removed 3 bases at V and 4 bases at J, leaving 3 bases unmatched. The CDR3 is 13 amino acids. Looked up from germline, CDR1 is DFQATT and CDR2 is SNEGSKA (reference sequence). The CDR3 bases are TGCAGTGCTAGCGGGAGGGGACCAGATACGCAGTATTTT. Translation: CSASGRGPDTQYF.

The sample holds a few counts of this clonotype. J is TRBJ2-3 and V is TRBV5-6; D may be TRBD1 (6 bases). Germline lookup yields CDR1 SGHDT and CDR2 YYEEEE. The CDR3 runs 15 residues. V was pared by 5 bases and J by 7 bases, with 20 bases between. The chain's CDR3 is CASRRLLDRSYTQYF. CDR3 nucleotides: TGTGCCAGCAGACGGCTCCTAGACAGGTCTTATACGCAGTATTTT. Using reference TRBV5-6 and TRBJ2-3 for the parts outside the CDR3, the full variable domain is DAGVTQSPTHLIKTRGQQVTLRCSPKSGHDTVSWYQQALGQGPQFIFQYYEEEERQRGNFPDRFSGHQFPNYSSELNVNALLLGDSALYLCASRRLLDRSYTQYFGPGTRLTVL.

The rearrangement uses TRBV5-1 and TRBJ1-1; the D gene is possibly TRBD1 (5 bases). V lost 4 bases, J lost 0 bases, and 19 bases lay in between. This CDR3 contains 17 residues. Germline V gene sequence: CDR1 SGHRS, CDR2 YFSETQ. As DNA, the CDR3 is TGCGCCAGCAGCCCCGGGACCCGGGTCCAAATGAACACTGAAGCTTTCTTT. Translating gives CASSPGTRVQMNTEAFF.

The chain combines TRBV18 with TRBJ2-1; TRBD2 aligns across 10 bases. The length of the CDR3 is 17 residues. Trimming took 2 bases from V and 5 from J; bases not matched to a gene: 9. The germline CDR1 and CDR2 sequences are KGHSH and LQKENI. The CDR3 region has the DNA TGTGCCAGCTCACCATGGGCTAGCGGGAGCGTGGACAATGAGCAGTTCTTC. Translated: CASSPWASGSVDNEQFF.